This paragraph reports one TCR beta chain. Its target is unknown. V was pared by 5 bases and J by 2 bases, with 12 bases between. This CDR3 comprises 14 residues. CDR1 is LNHDA, CDR2 SQIVND, per germline (reference sequence). The data are from a study of cytomegalovirus exposure and HLA in healthy donors. Study as a whole: HLA-typed donors were the source of about 85 million unique TCRs, which an early data release held. Study-wide results and limits: Presence/absence comparisons presumed near-even sequencing depth among donors. Using a false discovery rate of 0.05, a later analysis showed that 16,951 TCR beta sequences were associated with HLA alleles. Altogether, 150 to 200 TCR beta chains were recorded as cytomegalovirus-associated.

The PCR was carried out with 60 Vbeta primers and 13 Jbeta primers. The repertoire was sequenced with immunoSEQ multiplex PCR; TCRdb's copy has only in-frame clones and lacks some. This sample carries around 160,000 clones, more than 60% of them seen once, and the ten largest clones take less than 5.5%. This receptor was taken from a male donor in good health and CMV-seronegative. Sequenced material: PBMCs. The J gene is TRBJ1-1, the V gene TRBV19; no definite D call. DNA of the CDR3: TGTGCCAGTAGTCCTCGCGGAAGAAACACTGAAGCTTTCTTT. Translating it yields CASSPRGRNTEAFF.